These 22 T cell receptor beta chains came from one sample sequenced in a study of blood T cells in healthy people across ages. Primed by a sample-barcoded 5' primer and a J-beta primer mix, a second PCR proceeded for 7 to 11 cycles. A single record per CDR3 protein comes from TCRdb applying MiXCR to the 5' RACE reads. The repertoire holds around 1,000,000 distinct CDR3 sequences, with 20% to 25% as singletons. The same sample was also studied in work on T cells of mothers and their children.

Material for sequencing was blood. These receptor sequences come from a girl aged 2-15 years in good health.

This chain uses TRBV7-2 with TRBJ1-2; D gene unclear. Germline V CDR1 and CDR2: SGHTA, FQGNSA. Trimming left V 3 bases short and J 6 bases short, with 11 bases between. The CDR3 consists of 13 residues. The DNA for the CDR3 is TGTGCCAGCAGCTTTCCGCAAACCGATGGCTACACCTTC. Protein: CASSFPQTDGYTF.

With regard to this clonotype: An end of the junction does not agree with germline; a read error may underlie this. CDR3 nucleotide sequence: TGTGCCAGCAGCTTGAGTAGTAGCAACACTTACGGGCAGTACTTC. Translating it yields CASSLSSSNTYGQYF. The rearrangement joins TRBV5-6 to TRBJ2-7, with no clear D. Germline V gene data show CDR1 as SGHDT and CDR2 as YYEEEE. The length of the CDR3 is 15 residues.

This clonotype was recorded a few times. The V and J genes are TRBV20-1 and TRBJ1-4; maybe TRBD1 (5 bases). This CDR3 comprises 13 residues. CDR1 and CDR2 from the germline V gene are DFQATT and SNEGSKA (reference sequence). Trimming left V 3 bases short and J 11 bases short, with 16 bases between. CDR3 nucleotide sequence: TGCAGTGCTAGTACAGTAACCTCAGGGAAACTGTTTTTT. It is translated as CSASTVTSGKLFF.

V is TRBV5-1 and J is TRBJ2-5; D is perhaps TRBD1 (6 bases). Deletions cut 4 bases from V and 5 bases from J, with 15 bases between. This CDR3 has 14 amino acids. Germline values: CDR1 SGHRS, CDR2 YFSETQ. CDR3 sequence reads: CASSQTRGSETQYF. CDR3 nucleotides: TGCGCCAGCAGCCAGACCAGGGGATCCGAGACCCAGTACTTC.

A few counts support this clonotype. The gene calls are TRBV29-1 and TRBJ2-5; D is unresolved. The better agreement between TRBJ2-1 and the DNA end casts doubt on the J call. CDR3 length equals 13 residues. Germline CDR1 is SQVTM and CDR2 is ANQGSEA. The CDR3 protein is CSGRHISTNEQFF. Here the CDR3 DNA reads TGCAGCGGTCGCCATATCTCCACCAATGAGCAGTTCTTC.

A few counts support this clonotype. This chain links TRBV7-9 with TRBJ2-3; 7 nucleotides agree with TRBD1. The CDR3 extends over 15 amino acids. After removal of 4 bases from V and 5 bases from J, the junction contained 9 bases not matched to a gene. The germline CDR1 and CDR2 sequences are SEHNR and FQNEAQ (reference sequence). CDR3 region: CASSSGTVEGDTQYF. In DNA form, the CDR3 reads TGTGCCAGCAGCTCTGGGACAGTTGAAGGAGATACGCAGTATTTT.

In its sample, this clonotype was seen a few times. As DNA, the CDR3 is TGTGCCAGCCATGCCATTGAGGGGGAAGCTTTCTTT. Translated: CASHAIEGEAFF. V usage is TRBV11-2 and J usage is TRBJ1-1, with D possibly matching TRBD1 (5 bases). Germline CDR1 and CDR2: SGHAT and FQNNGV. CDR3 size: 12 residues. Trimming took 8 bases from V and 8 from J, leaving 15 bases between them.

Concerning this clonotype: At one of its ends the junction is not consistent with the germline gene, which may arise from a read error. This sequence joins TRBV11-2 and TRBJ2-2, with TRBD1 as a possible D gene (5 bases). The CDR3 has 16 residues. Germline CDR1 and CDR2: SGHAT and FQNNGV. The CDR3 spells CASSLDPYYLTRELFF. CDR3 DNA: TGTGCCAGCAGCTTAGATCCCTACTATTTGACCAGGGAACTGTTTTTT.

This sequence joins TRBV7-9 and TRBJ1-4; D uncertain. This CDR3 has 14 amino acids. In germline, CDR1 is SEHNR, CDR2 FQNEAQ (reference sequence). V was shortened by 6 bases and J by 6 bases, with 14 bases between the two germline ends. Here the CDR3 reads CASSLIPGDEKLFF. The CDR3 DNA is TGTGCCAGCAGTCTCATACCTGGGGATGAAAAACTGTTTTTT.

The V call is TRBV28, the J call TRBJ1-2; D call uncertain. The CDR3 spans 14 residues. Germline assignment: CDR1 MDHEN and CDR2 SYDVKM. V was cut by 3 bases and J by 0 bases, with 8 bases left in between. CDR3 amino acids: CASSFQRTNYGYTF. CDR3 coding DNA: TGTGCCAGCAGTTTTCAGAGAACTAACTATGGCTACACCTTC.

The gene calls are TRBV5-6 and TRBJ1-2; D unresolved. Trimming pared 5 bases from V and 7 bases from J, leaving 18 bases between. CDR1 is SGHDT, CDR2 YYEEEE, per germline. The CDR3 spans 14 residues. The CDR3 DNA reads TGTGCCAGCAGTGGGAGAGCGTACCTCCTTGGCTACACCTTC. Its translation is CASSGRAYLLGYTF.

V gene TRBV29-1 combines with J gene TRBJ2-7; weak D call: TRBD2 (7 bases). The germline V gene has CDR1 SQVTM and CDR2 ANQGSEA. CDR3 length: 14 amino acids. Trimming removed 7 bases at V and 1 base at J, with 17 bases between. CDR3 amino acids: CSANEGGASYEQYF. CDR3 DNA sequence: TGCAGCGCTAATGAGGGGGGGGCGTCCTACGAGCAGTACTTC.

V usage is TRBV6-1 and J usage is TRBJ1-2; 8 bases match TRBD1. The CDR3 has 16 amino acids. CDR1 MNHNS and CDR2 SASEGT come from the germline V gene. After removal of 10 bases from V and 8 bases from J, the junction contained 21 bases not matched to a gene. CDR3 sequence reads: CATRGTTDRGVWGYTF. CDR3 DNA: TGTGCCACCCGGGGAACCACAGACAGGGGAGTTTGGGGCTACACCTTC.

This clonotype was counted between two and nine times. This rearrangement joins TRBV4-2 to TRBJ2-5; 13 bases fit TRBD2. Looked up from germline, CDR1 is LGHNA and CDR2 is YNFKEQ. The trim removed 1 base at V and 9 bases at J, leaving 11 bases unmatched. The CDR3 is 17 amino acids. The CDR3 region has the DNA TGTGCCAGCAGCCAAGTTGGGGGACTAGCGGGATTGGAGTCCCAGTACTTC. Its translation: CASSQVGGLAGLESQYF.

CDR3 loop: CASSLTGTWGNQPQHF. The CDR3 DNA reads TGTGCCAGCAGCTTAACCGGGACATGGGGCAATCAGCCCCAGCATTTT. This chain links TRBV7-2 with TRBJ1-5, with a possible D match to TRBD1 (6 bases). V was cut by 2 bases and J by 2 bases, with 13 bases left in between. CDR3 length: 16 amino acids. In germline, CDR1 is SGHTA, CDR2 FQGNSA. The variable domain in full, with the rest retrieved from reference TRBV7-2 and TRBJ1-5, is GAGVSQSPSNKVTEKGKDVELRCDPISGHTALYWYRQSLGQGLEFLIYFQGNSAPDKSGLPSDRFSAERTGGSVSTLTIQRTQQEDSAVYLCASSLTGTWGNQPQHFGDGTRLSIL.

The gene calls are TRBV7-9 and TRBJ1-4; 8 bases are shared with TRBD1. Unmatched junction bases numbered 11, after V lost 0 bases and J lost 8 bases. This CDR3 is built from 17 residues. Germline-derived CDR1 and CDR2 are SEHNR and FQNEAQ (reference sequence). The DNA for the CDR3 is TGTGCCAGCAGCTTAGCGTGGGGTCAGGGGGCGCGAGAAAAACTGTTTTTT. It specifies CASSLAWGQGAREKLFF.

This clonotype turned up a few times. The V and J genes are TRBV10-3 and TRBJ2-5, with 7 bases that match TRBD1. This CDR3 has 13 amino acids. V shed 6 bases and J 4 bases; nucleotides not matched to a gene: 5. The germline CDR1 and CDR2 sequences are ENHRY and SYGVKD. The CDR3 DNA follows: TGTGCCATCAGACGACAGGGTGGAGAGACCCAGTACTTC. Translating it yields CAIRRQGGETQYF.

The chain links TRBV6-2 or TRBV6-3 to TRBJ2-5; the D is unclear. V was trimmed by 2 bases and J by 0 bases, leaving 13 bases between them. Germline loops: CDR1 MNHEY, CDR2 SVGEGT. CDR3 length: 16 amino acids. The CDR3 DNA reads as TGTGCCAGCAGTTACGGTTCGGGTTGGTACCAAGAGACCCAGTACTTC. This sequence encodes CASSYGSGWYQETQYF.

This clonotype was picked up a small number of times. Here the CDR3 DNA reads TGTGCCAGCAGCCAAGTCGGCCAAGAGACCGGGGAGCTGTTTTTT. Translating it yields CASSQVGQETGELFF. The chain is built from TRBV4-2 and TRBJ2-2; no clear D. V was pared by 1 base and J by 5 bases, with 11 bases between. Germline lookup yields CDR1 LGHNA and CDR2 YNFKEQ. The length of the CDR3 is 15 residues.

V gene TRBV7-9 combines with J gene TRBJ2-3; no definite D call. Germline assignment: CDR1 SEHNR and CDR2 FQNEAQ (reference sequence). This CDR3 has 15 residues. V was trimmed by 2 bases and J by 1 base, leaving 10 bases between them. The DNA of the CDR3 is TGTGCCAGCAGCTTAATAGGCTACGGCACAGATACGCAGTATTTT. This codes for CASSLIGYGTDTQYF.

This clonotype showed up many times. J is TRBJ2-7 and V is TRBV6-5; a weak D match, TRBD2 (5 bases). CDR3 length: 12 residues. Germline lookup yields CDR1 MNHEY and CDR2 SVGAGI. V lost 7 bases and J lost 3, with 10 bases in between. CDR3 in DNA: TGTGCCAGCACTAAGGACTTCTACGAGCAGTACTTC. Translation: CASTKDFYEQYF.

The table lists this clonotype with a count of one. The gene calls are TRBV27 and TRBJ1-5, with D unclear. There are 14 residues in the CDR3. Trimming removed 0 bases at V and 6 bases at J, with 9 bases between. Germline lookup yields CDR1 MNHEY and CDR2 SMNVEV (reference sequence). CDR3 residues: CASSLSTVGQPQHF. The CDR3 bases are TGTGCCAGCAGTTTATCAACTGTGGGTCAGCCCCAGCATTTT.